This T cell receptor (beta chain) came from a study of T cell responses to AZD1222 COVID-19 vaccine. The length of the CDR3 is 14 residues. V gave up 2 bases and J gave up 4 bases, with 10 bases separating them. Germline CDR1 and CDR2: KGHSH and LQKENI. Produced via immunoSEQ multiplex PCR; TCRdb's table is partial and in-frame only. The sample has about 150,000 clones, 65% to 90% seen once. Sample: peripheral blood, taken 28 days after the second dose of the MenACWY control vaccine. The TCR comes from an adult who received the MenACWY meningococcal vaccine as a control. The chain joins TRBV18 to TRBJ2-3, with D possibly matching TRBD2 (5 bases). For the CDR3, the DNA is TGTGCCAGCTCACCAATGGCAGCGGCAGATACGCAGTATTTT. This codes for CASSPMAAADTQYF.